These 8 T cell receptor beta chains originate from one sample sequenced in a study of regulatory T cells in long-lasting Graves disease. Time point meaning: newly diagnosed GD, antithyroid drugs for less than 3 months. Isolated PBMC RNA provided the starting material for the TCR library. The TCR beta library used iRepertoire HTBI primers with Arm-PCR amplification of CDR3. TCRdb analysed the multiplex PCR reads with MiXCR anew, one entry per CDR3 protein. The sample gives a few hundred thousand distinct CDR3 sequences, under 20% of which show up once; 12% to 15% is in the top ten. This sample also belongs to another study, concerning T cells in Graves' hyperthyroidism and ophthalmopathy.

Sequencing was performed on peripheral blood mononuclear cells (PBMCs), taken at new diagnosis, from a patient treated with antithyroid drugs. The receptors stem from a woman in her 30s with Graves disease.

This clonotype was counted at least ten times. In DNA, the CDR3 is TGCAGCGTTGAATGGGGGGTTAACGAGCAGTACTTC. Translation gives CSVEWGVNEQYF. The chain recombines TRBV29-1 with TRBJ2-7; a possible D gene is TRBD2 (6 bases). Trimming took 2 bases from V and 5 from J, leaving 10 bases between them. The length of the CDR3 is 12 residues. From germline, CDR1 is SQVTM and CDR2 ANQGSEA.

This clonotype has at least ten counts. The chain links TRBV5-1 to TRBJ2-7; 8 nucleotides match TRBD2. Trimming removed 0 bases from V and 2 bases from J; junction bases left unmatched: 7. This CDR3 spans 16 amino acids. The germline CDR1 and CDR2 sequences are SGHRS and YFSETQ. Here the CDR3 DNA reads TGCGCCAGCAGCTTGGCCCCCGGGGGGGGGGCCTACGAGCAGTACTTC. Translated: CASSLAPGGGAYEQYF.

This clonotype was picked up many times. The rearrangement joins TRBV5-5 to TRBJ2-1, with D maybe TRBD1 (5 bases). V gave up 0 bases and J gave up 5 bases, with 12 bases separating them. Germline V gene lookup returns CDR1 SGHKS and CDR2 YYEKEE (reference sequence). This CDR3 is 15 amino acids long. The CDR3 reads CASSLGWGQNNEQFF. DNA of the CDR3: TGTGCCAGCAGCTTGGGCTGGGGCCAGAACAATGAGCAGTTCTTC.

A few counts support this clonotype. This chain uses TRBV6-9 with TRBJ2-3; D possibly matches TRBD1 or TRBD2 (5 bases each). The CDR3 runs 15 residues. V lost 3 bases to trimming and J lost 1 base, with 11 bases between them. In germline, CDR1 is MNHGY, CDR2 SVAAGI. DNA for the CDR3: TGTGCCAGCAGTTACTCCGGGGCCCGCACAGATACGCAGTATTTT. Translating it yields CASSYSGARTDTQYF.

This clonotype appeared many times. J is TRBJ1-2 and V is TRBV27, with D maybe TRBD1 (6 bases). The V gene's germline CDR1 is MNHEY and CDR2 SMNVEV (reference sequence). Trimming took off 5 bases at V and 2 bases at J, with 15 bases between the two ends. The CDR3 totals 15 residues. In nucleotides, the CDR3 is TGTGCCAGCAGTCCCGTTTCTGGGGGCAACTATGGCTACACCTTC. As protein: CASSPVSGGNYGYTF.

This clonotype was seen a handful of times. The genes are TRBV14 and TRBJ1-2, with a tentative D call TRBD1 (5 bases). V was cut by 0 bases and J by 2 bases, with 16 bases left in between. The CDR3 consists of 17 residues. The germline V gene has CDR1 SGHDN and CDR2 FVKESK. CDR3 loop: CASSQELGQGANYGYTF. CDR3 coding DNA: TGTGCCAGCAGCCAAGAATTAGGTCAGGGTGCAAACTATGGCTACACCTTC.

V is TRBV12-3 or TRBV12-4 and J is TRBJ1-5; D is unclear. Trimming shortened V by 5 bases and J by 0 bases, and 20 bases separated the two germline ends. The CDR3 is made up of 18 amino acids. In DNA form, the CDR3 reads TGTGCCAGCAGTGAGCTCCCCCCAGGTTGGGTTAGCAATCAGCCCCAGCATTTT. Its translation is CASSELPPGWVSNQPQHF.

In its sample, this clonotype was seen many times. This sequence joins TRBV6-1 and TRBJ2-3; D perhaps matches TRBD2 (7 bases). Trimming shortened V by 0 bases and J by 9 bases, and 22 bases separated the two germline ends. The CDR3 is made up of 17 amino acids. Germline V gene lookup returns CDR1 MNHNS and CDR2 SASEGT. The CDR3 DNA is TGTGCCAGCAGTGAAGCTGGGGGCAGAGGACTAGGGGGGACGCAGTATTTT. This gives the protein CASSEAGGRGLGGTQYF.